These 10 T cell receptor beta chains came from one sample sequenced in a study of early T cells in non-severe SARS-CoV-2 infection. In TCRdb, the 5' RACE reads were re-called with MiXCR into one record per CDR3 protein. The table lists tens of thousands of distinct CDR3 sequences, approximately 12% of them singletons, with 4% to 5% in the top ten. The sequenced sample was whole blood. The receptors stem from an adult who was a healthcare worker with PCR-confirmed SARS-CoV-2 infection or an uninfected control (not recorded which).

This clonotype was found a few times. J is TRBJ1-2 and V is TRBV2, with TRBD1 matching over 8 bases. Losses at the gene ends were 10 bases for V and 8 bases for J; bases not matched to a gene: 6. The CDR3 extends over 11 amino acids. CDR1 and CDR2 (germline): SNHLY, FYNNEI. The CDR3 region is CAIPTGEGYTF. The CDR3 DNA sequence: TGTGCCATCCCGACAGGGGAGGGCTACACCTTC. Filled out from reference TRBV2 and TRBJ1-2, the complete variable domain reads EPEVTQTPSHQVTQMGQEVILRCVPISNHLYFYWYRQILGQKVEFLVSFYNNEISEKSEIFDDQFSVERPDGSNFTLKIRSTKLEDSAMYFCAIPTGEGYTFGSGTRLTVV.

This clonotype has a count of ten or more. The V and J genes are TRBV4-1 and TRBJ2-2; no reliable D call. CDR1 MGHRA and CDR2 YSYEKL come from the germline V gene. CDR3 length equals 14 residues. The V gene lost 0 bases and the J gene lost 5 bases, with 7 bases spanning the gap. CDR3 region: CASSQEGRTGELFF. The CDR3 bases are TGCGCCAGCAGCCAAGAGGGAAGGACCGGGGAGCTGTTTTTT.

There are a few counts of this clonotype. J is TRBJ2-7 and V is TRBV12-3 or TRBV12-4; no firm D call. The CDR3 has 15 residues. Trimming removed 3 bases at V and 5 bases at J, with 17 bases between. For the CDR3, the DNA is TGTGCCAGCAGTTTCCGGGCTACTCTAGGAGACGAGCAGTACTTC. Translated, it gives CASSFRATLGDEQYF.

There are a few counts of this clonotype. The chain is built from TRBV20-1 and TRBJ1-5, with a tentative D call TRBD1 (5 bases). V was pared by 6 bases and J by 4 bases, with 25 bases between. The CDR3 has 17 amino acids. Germline lookup yields CDR1 DFQATT and CDR2 SNEGSKA (reference sequence). CDR3 nucleotide sequence: TGCAGTGCAACGACTACGACAGTGAGGGGCCTAAATCAGCCCCAGCATTTT. This gives the protein CSATTTTVRGLNQPQHF.

This clonotype was observed many times. The J gene is TRBJ2-5, the V gene TRBV12-3 or TRBV12-4, with a tentative D call TRBD1 (5 bases). The germline V and J ends were trimmed by 5 bases and 1 base, with 8 bases remaining between them. The CDR3 contains 13 residues. The CDR3 spells CASSRQPQETQYF. In DNA, the CDR3 is TGTGCCAGCAGTCGACAGCCCCAAGAGACCCAGTACTTC.

This clonotype was counted ten times or more. The chain combines TRBV18 with TRBJ1-2; 8 nucleotides align to TRBD1. The CDR3 is 13 residues long. The J segment lost 3 bases and the V segment lost 3 bases, leaving 0 bases of the junction unmatched. Germline V gene sequence: CDR1 KGHSH, CDR2 LQKENI. The DNA of the CDR3 is TGTGCCAGCTCACCGGGACAGGACTATGGCTACACCTTC. Translating it yields CASSPGQDYGYTF.

This clonotype occurred many times. This rearrangement joins TRBV5-6 to TRBJ2-2, with D possibly matching TRBD1 (6 bases). V lost 4 bases, J lost 6 bases, and 16 bases lay in between. Germline V gene lookup returns CDR1 SGHDT and CDR2 YYEEEE. The CDR3 spans 15 residues. CDR3 in DNA: TGTGCCAGCAGCCTCACAGGCAGGGGACCCGGGGAGCTGTTTTTT. It codes for CASSLTGRGPGELFF.

This clonotype appeared many times. V usage is TRBV28 and J usage is TRBJ2-6; D may be TRBD1 or TRBD2 (5 bases each). This CDR3 has 16 amino acids. CDR1 is MDHEN, CDR2 SYDVKM, per germline. V dropped 4 bases and J dropped 3 bases, with 13 bases sitting between them. CDR3 in DNA: TGTGCCAGCAGTTGGGGGAAGTTGGGTGGGGCCAACGTCCTGACTTTC. Its protein is CASSWGKLGGANVLTF.

The table lists this clonotype with a few counts. The chain has TRBV24-1 and TRBJ2-1, with 7 bases fitting TRBD1. Germline assignment: CDR1 KGHDR and CDR2 SFDVKD. V trimming: 4 bases; J trimming: 8 bases; junction bases outside the gene matches: 7. The CDR3 is 14 amino acids. This chain's CDR3 is CATSESTGNDEQFF. The DNA of the CDR3 is TGTGCCACCAGTGAATCGACAGGGAACGATGAGCAGTTCTTC.

This chain links TRBV6-9 with TRBJ2-5; TRBD1 matches at 10 bases. Looked up from germline, CDR1 is MNHGY and CDR2 is SVAAGI. The CDR3 extends over 16 amino acids. The V segment lost 6 bases and the J segment 1 base; nucleotides outside the gene matches: 8. The CDR3 sequence: CASRLTGTGAQETQYF. CDR3 DNA sequence: TGTGCCAGCAGACTCACCGGGACAGGGGCCCAAGAGACCCAGTACTTC.